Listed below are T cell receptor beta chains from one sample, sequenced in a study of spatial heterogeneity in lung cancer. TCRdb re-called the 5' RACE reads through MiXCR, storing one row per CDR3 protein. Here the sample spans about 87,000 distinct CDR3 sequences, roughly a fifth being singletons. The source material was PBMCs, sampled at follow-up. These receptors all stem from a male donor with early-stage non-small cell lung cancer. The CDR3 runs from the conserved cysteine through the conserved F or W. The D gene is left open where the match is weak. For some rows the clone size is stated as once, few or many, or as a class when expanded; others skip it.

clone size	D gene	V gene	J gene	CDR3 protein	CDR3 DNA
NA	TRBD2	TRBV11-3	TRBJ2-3	CASSSSGTSGADTQYF	TGTGCCAGCAGCTCCAGTGGGACTAGCGGGGCGGATACGCAGTATTTT
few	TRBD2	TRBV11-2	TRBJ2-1	CASSLWAGTSGGNNEQFF	TGTGCCAGCAGCTTATGGGCCGGGACTAGCGGGGGGAACAATGAGCAGTTCTTC
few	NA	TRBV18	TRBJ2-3	CASSPSQRQDTQYF	TGTGCCAGCTCACCCTCCCAAAGACAGGATACGCAGTATTTT
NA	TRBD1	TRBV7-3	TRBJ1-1	CASSLMGQGITEAFF	TGTGCCAGCAGCTTAATGGGACAGGGAATAACTGAAGCTTTCTTT
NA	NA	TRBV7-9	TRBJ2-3	CASSPSSTDTQYF	TGTGCCAGCTCCCCCTCCTCCACAGATACGCAGTATTTT
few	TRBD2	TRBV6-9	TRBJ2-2	CASRPGTSVAGELFF	TGTGCCAGCAGGCCTGGGACTAGCGTAGCCGGGGAGCTGTTTTTT
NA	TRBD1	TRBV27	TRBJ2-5	CASSLTGAQGETQYF	TGTGCCAGCAGTTTGACAGGGGCCCAAGGGGAGACCCAGTACTTC
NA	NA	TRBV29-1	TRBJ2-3	CSVGGQIDPDTQYF	TGCAGCGTTGGAGGACAGATCGATCCGGATACGCAGTATTTT
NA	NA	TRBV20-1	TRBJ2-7	CSARRGRLNEQYF	TGCAGTGCTAGACGAGGACGACTCAACGAGCAGTACTTC
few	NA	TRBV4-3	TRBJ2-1	CASSQDPGGTYNEQFF	TGCGCCAGCAGCCAAGATCCCGGCGGGACCTACAATGAGCAGTTCTTC
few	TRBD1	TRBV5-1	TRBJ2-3	CATQKWGQSTDTQYF	TGCGCCACACAAAAGTGGGGACAGAGCACAGATACGCAGTATTTT
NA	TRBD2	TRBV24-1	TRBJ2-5	CATSEPGGGRARETQYF	TGTGCCACCAGTGAGCCTGGGGGCGGGAGGGCCAGGGAGACCCAGTACTTC
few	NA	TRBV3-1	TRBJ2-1	CASSHRNPPEQFF	TGTGCCAGCAGCCACAGGAACCCTCCTGAGCAGTTCTTC
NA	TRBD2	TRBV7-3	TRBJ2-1	CASSLRAGTNEQFF	TGTGCCAGCAGCTTAAGAGCGGGAACGAATGAGCAGTTCTTC
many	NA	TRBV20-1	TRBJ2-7	CSARSPSGWAYEQYF	TGCAGTGCTAGGTCTCCGAGCGGTTGGGCCTACGAGCAGTACTTC
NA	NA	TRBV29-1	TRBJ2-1	CSVDNQGGPYNEQIF	TGCAGCGTTGATAATCAGGGAGGCCCCTACAATGAGCAGATCTTC
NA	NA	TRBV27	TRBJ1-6	CASSFVQDSPLHF	TGTGCCAGCAGTTTTGTCCAGGATTCACCCCTCCACTTT
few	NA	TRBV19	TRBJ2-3	CASSISRGRADTQYF	TGTGCCAGTAGTATATCAAGGGGCCGGGCAGATACGCAGTATTTT
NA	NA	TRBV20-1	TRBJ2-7	CSASQLRARRDGEQYF	TGCAGTGCTAGCCAGCTGCGGGCGCGGAGAGATGGGGAGCAGTACTTC
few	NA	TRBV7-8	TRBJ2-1	CASAGGLNEQFF	TGTGCCAGTGCAGGGGGGCTAAATGAGCAGTTCTTC
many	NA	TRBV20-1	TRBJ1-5	CSARAYGERDQPQHF	TGCAGTGCTAGAGCGTACGGGGAGCGCGATCAGCCCCAGCATTTT
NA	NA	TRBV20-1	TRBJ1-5	CSAATRSNQPQHF	TGCAGTGCTGCGACACGTAGCAATCAGCCCCAGCATTTT
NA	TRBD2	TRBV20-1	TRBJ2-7	CSARDPASGRGAYEQYF	TGCAGTGCTAGAGATCCGGCTAGCGGGAGGGGGGCCTACGAGCAGTACTTC
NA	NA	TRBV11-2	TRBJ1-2	CASSLFESNYGYTF	TGTGCCAGCAGCTTATTCGAGAGTAACTATGGCTACACCTTC
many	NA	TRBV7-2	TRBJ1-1	CASSLAQLMNTEAFF	TGTGCCAGCAGCTTAGCGCAGCTCATGAACACTGAAGCTTTCTTT
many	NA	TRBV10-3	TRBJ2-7	CAIGRDRSSGQYF	TGTGCCATCGGGAGGGACAGATCCTCGGGGCAGTACTTC
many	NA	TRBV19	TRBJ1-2	CASSRGQNYGYTF	TGTGCCAGTAGTCGCGGGCAGAACTATGGCTACACCTTC
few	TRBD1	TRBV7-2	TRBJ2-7	CASSQSLWDRVSYEQYF	TGTGCCAGCAGCCAGAGTTTGTGGGACAGGGTTTCCTACGAGCAGTACTTC
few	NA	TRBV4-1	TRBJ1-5	CASSQGARVHQPQHF	TGCGCCAGCAGCCAAGGGGCGCGGGTCCATCAGCCCCAGCATTTT
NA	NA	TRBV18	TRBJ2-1	CASSPSMSSYNEQFF	TGTGCCAGCTCACCTTCAATGAGCTCCTACAATGAGCAGTTCTTC
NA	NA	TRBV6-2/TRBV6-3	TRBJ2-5	CASSYSGQETQYF	TGTGCCAGCAGTTACTCGGGACAAGAGACCCAGTACTTC
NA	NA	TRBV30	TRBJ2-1	CAWNPGSSYNEQFF	TGTGCCTGGAATCCGGGGAGCTCCTACAATGAGCAGTTCTTC
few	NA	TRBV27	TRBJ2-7	CASSFHKSEQYF	TGTGCCAGCAGTTTTCATAAGTCCGAGCAGTACTTC
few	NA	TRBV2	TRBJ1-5	CASSGHSSFQPQHF	TGTGCCAGCAGTGGCCACAGTTCCTTTCAGCCCCAGCATTTT
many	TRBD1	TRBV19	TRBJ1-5	CASSIASTGDQPQHF	TGTGCCAGTAGTATAGCTTCGACAGGGGATCAGCCCCAGCATTTT
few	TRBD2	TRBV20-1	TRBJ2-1	CSARDFREGLENEQFF	TGCAGTGCTAGAGATTTTCGGGAGGGGCTTGAGAATGAGCAGTTCTTC
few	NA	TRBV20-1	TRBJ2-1	CSARDIGRNNEQFF	TGCAGTGCTAGAGATATAGGACGAAACAATGAGCAGTTCTTC
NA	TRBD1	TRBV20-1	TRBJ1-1	CRLQGGTEAFF	TGCAGATTACAGGGGGGCACTGAAGCTTTCTTT
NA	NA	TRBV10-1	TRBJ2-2	CASSRTNTGELFF	TGCGCCAGCAGTCGGACGAACACCGGGGAGCTGTTTTTT
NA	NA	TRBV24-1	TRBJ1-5	CATSDSGSYQPQHF	TGTGCCACCAGTGATTCCGGGTCTTATCAGCCCCAGCATTTT
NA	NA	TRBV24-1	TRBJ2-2	CATSDSTGELFF	TGTGCCACCAGTGATTCCACCGGGGAGCTGTTTTTT
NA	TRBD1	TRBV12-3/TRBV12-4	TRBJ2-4	CASSLRQGQNIQYF	TGTGCCAGCAGTCTACGACAGGGTCAAAACATTCAGTACTTC
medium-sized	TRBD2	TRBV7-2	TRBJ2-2	CASSFSGSGGELFF	TGTGCCAGCAGCTTTAGCGGGAGCGGCGGGGAGCTGTTTTTT
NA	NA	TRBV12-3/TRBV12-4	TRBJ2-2	CASSLVEELFF	TGTGCCAGCAGTTTAGTGGAGGAGCTGTTTTTT
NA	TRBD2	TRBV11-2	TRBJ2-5	CASGLAGGSYETQYF	TGTGCCAGCGGACTAGCGGGGGGGTCCTATGAGACCCAGTACTTC
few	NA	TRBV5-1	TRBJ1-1	CASSKDSHTEAFF	TGCGCCAGCAGCAAGGACTCCCACACTGAAGCTTTCTTT
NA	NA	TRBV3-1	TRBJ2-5	CASSQDLGQLQETQYF	TGTGCCAGCAGCCAAGATTTAGGACAATTACAAGAGACCCAGTACTTC
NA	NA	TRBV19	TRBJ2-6	CASKNLNSGANVLTF	TGTGCCAGTAAAAACCTGAACTCTGGGGCCAACGTCCTGACTTTC
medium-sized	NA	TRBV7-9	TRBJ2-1	CASSPPIRYSYNEQFF	TGTGCCAGCAGCCCTCCCATTCGTTACTCCTACAATGAGCAGTTCTTC
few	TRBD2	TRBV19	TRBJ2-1	CASRVGGRKGSNEQFF	TGTGCCAGTAGGGTCGGCGGGAGAAAAGGGTCGAATGAGCAGTTCTTC
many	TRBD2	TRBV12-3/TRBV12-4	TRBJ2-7	CASSFGGGPLSDEQYF	TGTGCCAGCAGTTTTGGGGGAGGGCCCCTCTCTGACGAGCAGTACTTC
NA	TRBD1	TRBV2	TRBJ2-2	CASRTNRGNTGELFF	TGTGCCAGCAGGACTAACAGGGGGAACACCGGGGAGCTGTTTTTT
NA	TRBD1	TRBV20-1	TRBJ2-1	CSARDAQGSSYNEQFF	TGCAGTGCTAGAGATGCACAGGGGAGCTCCTACAATGAGCAGTTCTTC
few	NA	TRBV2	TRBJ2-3	CASRGESTDTQYF	TGTGCCAGCAGGGGGGAAAGCACAGATACGCAGTATTTT